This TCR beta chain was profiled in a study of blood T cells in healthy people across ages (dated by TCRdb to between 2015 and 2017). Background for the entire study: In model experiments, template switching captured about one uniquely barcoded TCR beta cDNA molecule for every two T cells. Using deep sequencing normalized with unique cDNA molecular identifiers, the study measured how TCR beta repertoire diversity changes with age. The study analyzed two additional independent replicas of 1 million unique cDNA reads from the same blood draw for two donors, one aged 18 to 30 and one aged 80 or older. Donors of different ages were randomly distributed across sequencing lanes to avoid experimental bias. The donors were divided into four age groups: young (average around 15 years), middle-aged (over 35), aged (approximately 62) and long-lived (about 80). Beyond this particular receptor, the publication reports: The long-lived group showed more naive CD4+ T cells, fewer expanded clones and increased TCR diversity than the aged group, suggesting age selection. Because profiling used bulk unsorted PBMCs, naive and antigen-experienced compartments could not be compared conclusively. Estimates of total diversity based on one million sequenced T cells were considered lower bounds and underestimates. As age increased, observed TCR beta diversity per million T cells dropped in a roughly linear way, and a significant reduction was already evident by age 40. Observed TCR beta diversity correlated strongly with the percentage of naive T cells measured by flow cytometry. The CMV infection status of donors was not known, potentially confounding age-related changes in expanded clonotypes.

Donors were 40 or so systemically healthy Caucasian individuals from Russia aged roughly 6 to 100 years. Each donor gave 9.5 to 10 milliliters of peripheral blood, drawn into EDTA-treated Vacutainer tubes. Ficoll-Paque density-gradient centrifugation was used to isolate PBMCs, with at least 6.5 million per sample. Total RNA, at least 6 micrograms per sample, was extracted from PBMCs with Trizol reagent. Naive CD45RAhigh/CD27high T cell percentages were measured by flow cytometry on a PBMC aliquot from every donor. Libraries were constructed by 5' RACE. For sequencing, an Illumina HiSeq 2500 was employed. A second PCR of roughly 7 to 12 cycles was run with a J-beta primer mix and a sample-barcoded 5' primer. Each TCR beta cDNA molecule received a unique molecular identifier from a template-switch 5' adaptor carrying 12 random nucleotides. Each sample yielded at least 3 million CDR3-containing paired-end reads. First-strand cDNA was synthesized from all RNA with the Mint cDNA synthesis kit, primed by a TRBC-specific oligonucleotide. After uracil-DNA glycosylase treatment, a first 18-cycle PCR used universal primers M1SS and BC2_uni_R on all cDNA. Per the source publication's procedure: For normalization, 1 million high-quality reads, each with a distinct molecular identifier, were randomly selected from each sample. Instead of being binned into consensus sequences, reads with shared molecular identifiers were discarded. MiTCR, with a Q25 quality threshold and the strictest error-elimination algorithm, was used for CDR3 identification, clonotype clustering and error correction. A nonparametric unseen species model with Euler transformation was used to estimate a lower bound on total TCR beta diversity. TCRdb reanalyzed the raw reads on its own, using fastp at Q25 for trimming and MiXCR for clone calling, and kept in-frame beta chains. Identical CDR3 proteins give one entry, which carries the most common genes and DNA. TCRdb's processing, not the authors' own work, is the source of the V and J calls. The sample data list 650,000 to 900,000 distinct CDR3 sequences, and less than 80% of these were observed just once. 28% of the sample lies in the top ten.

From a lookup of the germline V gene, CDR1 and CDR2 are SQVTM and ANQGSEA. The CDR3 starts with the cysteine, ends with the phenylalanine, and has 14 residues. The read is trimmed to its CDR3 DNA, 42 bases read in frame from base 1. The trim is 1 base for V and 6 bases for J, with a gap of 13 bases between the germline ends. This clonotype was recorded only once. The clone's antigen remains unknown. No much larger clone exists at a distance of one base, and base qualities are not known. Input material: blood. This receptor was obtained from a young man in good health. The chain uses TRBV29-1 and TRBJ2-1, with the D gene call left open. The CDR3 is CSVEGAPARNEQFF. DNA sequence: TGCAGCGTTGAAGGTGCACCTGCCCGCAATGAGCAGTTCTTC.